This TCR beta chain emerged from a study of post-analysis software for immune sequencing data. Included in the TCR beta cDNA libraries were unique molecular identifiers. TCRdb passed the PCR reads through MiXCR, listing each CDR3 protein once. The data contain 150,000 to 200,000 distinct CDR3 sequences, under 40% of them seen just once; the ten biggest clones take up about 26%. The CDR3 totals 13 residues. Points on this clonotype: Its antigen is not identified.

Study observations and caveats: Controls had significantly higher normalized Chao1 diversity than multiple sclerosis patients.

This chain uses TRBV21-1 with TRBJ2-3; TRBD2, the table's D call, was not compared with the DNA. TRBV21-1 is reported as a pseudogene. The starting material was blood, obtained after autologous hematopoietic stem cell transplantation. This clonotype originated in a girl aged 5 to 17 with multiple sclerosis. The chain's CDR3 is CATMRGAVDTQYF. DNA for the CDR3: TGTGCCACCATGCGGGGAGCTGTAGATACGCAGTATTTT.